This T cell receptor (beta chain) emerged from a study of blood T cell repertoires in COVID-19. At the level of the study: Sites in the United States, Italy and Spain provided acute and convalescent COVID-19 samples. PBMCs, B-cell-depleted T cells, or T cells were the source of the cDNA or gDNA that made up the material.

The CDR3 runs 14 residues. CDR1 is LGHDT and CDR2 is YNNKEL in the germline V gene (reference sequence). The germline V and J ends were trimmed by 4 bases and 0 bases, with 7 bases remaining between them. Original methodology: Researchers report that nucleated cell counts were estimated from reference gene primer amplification. TCRdb keeps only in-frame clones here, not all; method: immunoSEQ multiplex PCR. V, J and clone size reflect that table, while D and trimming were determined from the DNA. This sample has roughly 200,000 clones, with around 80% found just once. The genes are TRBV3-1 (or the pseudogene TRBV3-2) and TRBJ2-1; D perhaps matches TRBD2 (6 bases). The origin of this receptor is a man aged 65 to 85 with active or convalescent COVID-19. Sequencing was performed on peripheral blood. CDR3 nucleotides: TGTGCCAGCAGCCGGGGGGACTCCTACAATGAGCAGTTCTTC. Its translation: CASSRGDSYNEQFF.